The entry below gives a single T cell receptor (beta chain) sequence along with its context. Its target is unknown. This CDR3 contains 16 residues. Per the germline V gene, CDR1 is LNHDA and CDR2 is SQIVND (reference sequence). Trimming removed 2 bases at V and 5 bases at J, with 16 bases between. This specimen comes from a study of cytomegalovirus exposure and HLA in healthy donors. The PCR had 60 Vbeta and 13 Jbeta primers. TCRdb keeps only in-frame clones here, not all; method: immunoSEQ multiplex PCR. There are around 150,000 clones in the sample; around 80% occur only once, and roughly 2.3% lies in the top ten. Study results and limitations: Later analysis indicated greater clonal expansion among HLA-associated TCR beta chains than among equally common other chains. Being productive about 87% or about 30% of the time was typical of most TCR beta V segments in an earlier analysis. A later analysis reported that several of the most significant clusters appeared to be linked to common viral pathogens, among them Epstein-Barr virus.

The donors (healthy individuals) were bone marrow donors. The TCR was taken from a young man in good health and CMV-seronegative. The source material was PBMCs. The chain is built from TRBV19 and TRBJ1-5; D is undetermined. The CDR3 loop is CASSIPPLAGDQPQHF. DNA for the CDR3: TGTGCCAGTAGTATACCCCCTTTGGCGGGAGATCAGCCCCAGCATTTT.